Listed below are T cell receptor beta chains from one sample, sequenced in a study of neurological immune-mediated disorders. One entry per CDR3 protein results from TCRdb running MiXCR on the 5' RACE reads. The data contain 57,000 or so distinct CDR3 sequences, roughly 9.8% of them singletons. The specimen was PBMCs. All receptors derive from a young man in good health. CDR3s include the opening cysteine and the closing phenylalanine or tryptophan. Fields, in order: D gene, V gene, J gene, clone size, CDR3 protein, CDR3 DNA. D genes are given only for firm matches. Only part of the rows carry a size: once, few, many, or a class if the clone is expanded.

>.|TRBV11-2|TRBJ2-3|many
CASQENRVMTQYF
TGTGCCAGCCAAGAGAATAGGGTTATGACGCAGTATTTT
>TRBD1|TRBV5-1|TRBJ2-7|many
CASSLDQGQGYEQYF
TGCGCCAGCAGCTTGGACCAGGGACAGGGTTACGAGCAGTACTTC
>TRBD1|TRBV6-1|TRBJ1-2|many
CASSYEGQGNRGYTF
TGTGCCAGCAGCTATGAGGGACAGGGTAATCGGGGCTACACCTTC
>.|TRBV7-3|TRBJ1-2|few
CASSLGGSDGYTF
TGTGCCAGCAGCTTAGGGGGGAGCGATGGCTACACCTTC
>.|TRBV6-5|TRBJ2-5|many
CASSYGETQYF
TGTGCCAGCAGTTACGGAGAGACCCAGTACTTC
>TRBD1|TRBV28|TRBJ2-3|many
CASSFPPGGTDTQYF
TGTGCCAGCAGTTTTCCCCCAGGGGGAACAGATACGCAGTATTTT
>.|TRBV29-1|TRBJ2-2|many
CSVGFGFANTGELFF
TGCAGCGTTGGTTTTGGCTTCGCGAACACCGGGGAGCTGTTTTTT
>.|TRBV2|TRBJ1-1|.
CASKLQGNTEAFF
TGTGCCAGCAAGTTACAGGGGAACACTGAAGCTTTCTTT
>.|TRBV5-1|TRBJ2-5|many
CASSLWESETQYF
TGCGCCAGCAGCTTATGGGAGTCTGAGACCCAGTACTTC
>.|TRBV5-1|TRBJ2-3|many
CASSLLASGTDTQYF
TGCGCCAGCAGCTTGCTGGCTAGCGGCACAGATACGCAGTATTTT
>.|TRBV7-2|TRBJ1-2|many
CASSLAASNYGYTF
TGTGCCAGCAGCTTGGCAGCATCGAACTATGGCTACACCTTC
>.|TRBV28|TRBJ2-7|many
CASSFPGGAGYEQYF
TGTGCCAGCAGTTTCCCGGGCGGGGCTGGCTACGAGCAGTACTTC
>.|TRBV21-1|TRBJ2-7|many
CASSTGTSGPSYEQYF
TGTGCCAGCAGCACCGGGACTAGCGGGCCATCCTACGAGCAGTACTTC
>.|TRBV5-1|TRBJ1-1|many
CASSLVGSLNTEAFF
TGCGCCAGCAGCTTGGTGGGGAGCTTGAACACTGAAGCTTTCTTT